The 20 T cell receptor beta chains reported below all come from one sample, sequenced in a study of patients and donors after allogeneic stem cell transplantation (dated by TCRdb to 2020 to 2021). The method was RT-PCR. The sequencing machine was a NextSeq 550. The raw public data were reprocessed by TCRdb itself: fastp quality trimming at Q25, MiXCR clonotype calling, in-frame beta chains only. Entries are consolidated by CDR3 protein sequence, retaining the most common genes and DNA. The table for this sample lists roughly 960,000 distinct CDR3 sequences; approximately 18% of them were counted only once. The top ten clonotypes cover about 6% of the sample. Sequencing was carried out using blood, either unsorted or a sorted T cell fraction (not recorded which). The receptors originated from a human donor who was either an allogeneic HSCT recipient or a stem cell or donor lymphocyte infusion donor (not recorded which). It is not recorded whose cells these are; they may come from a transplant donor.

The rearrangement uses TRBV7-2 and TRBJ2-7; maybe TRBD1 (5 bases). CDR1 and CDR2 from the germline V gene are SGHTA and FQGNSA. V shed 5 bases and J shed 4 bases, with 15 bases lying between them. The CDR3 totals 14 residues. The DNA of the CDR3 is TGTGCCAGCAGCACGCGGATACCAGGGTACGAGCAGTACTTC. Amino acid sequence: CASSTRIPGYEQYF.

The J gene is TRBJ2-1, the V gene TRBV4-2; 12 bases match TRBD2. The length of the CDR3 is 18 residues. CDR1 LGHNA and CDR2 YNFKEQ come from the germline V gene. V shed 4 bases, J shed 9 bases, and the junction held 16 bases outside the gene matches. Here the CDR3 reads CASSPPLSLAGGLSEQFF. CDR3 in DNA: TGTGCCAGCAGCCCACCTCTTTCCCTAGCGGGGGGGCTAAGTGAGCAGTTCTTC.

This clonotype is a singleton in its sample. The CDR3 spells CATSRGRHPSGANVLTF. Here the CDR3 DNA reads TGTGCCACCAGCAGAGGCCGACACCCCTCTGGGGCCAACGTCCTGACTTTC. The V call is TRBV15, the J call TRBJ2-6, with D unresolved. With 1 base removed from V and 0 bases from J, the gap between germline ends came to 10 bases. The CDR3 runs 17 residues. Germline V gives CDR1 LNHNV, CDR2 YYDKDF (reference sequence).

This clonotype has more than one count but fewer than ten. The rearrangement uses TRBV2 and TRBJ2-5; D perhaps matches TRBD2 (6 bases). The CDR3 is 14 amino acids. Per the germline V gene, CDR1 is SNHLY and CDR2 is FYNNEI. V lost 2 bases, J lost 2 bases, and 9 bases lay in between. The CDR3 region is CASSEYSGQETQYF. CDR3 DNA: TGTGCCAGCAGTGAATATAGCGGACAAGAGACCCAGTACTTC.

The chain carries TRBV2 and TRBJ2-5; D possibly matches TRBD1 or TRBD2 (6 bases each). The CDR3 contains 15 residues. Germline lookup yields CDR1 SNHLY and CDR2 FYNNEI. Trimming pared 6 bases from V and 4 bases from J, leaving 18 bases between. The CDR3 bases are TGTGCCAGCAGCCACCGTGTAGGGGGGTTAGAGACCCAGTACTTC. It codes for CASSHRVGGLETQYF.

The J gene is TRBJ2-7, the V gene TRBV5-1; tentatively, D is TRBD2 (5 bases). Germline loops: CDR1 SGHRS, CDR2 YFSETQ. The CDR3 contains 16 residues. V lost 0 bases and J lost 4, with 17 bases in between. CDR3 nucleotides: TGCGCCAGCAGCTTGGCCAAAATAAACGAGGGTTACGAGCAGTACTTC. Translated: CASSLAKINEGYEQYF.

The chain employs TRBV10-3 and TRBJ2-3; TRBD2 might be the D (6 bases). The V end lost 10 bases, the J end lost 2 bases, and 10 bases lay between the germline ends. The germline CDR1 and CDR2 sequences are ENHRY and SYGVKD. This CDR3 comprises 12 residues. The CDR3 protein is CATGLHTDTQYF. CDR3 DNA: TGTGCCACGGGACTCCACACAGATACGCAGTATTTT.

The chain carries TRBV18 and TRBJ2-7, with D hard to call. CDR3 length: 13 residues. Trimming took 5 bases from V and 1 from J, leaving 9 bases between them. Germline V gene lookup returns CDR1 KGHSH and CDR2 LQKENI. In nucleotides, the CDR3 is TGTGCCAGCTCAGAGGACGGATCCTACGAGCAGTACTTC. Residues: CASSEDGSYEQYF. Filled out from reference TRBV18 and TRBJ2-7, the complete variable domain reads NAGVMQNPRHLVRRRGQEARLRCSPMKGHSHVYWYRQLPEEGLKFMVYLQKENIIDESGMPKERFSAEFPKEGPSILRIQQVVRGDSAAYFCASSEDGSYEQYFGPGTRLTVT.

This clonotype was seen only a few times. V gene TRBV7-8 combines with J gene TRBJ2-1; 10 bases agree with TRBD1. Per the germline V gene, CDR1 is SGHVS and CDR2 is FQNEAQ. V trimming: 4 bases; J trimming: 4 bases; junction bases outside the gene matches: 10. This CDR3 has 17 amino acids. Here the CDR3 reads CASSSHRRDRGYNEQFF. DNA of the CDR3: TGTGCCAGCAGCTCTCACCGCCGGGACAGGGGTTACAATGAGCAGTTCTTC.

The CDR3 spells CSARKVGSQPQHF. The CDR3, as DNA: TGCAGTGCTAGGAAGGTGGGTAGTCAGCCCCAGCATTTT. The chain is built from TRBV20-1 and TRBJ1-5; D is unresolved. Germline lookup yields CDR1 DFQATT and CDR2 SNEGSKA (reference sequence). The ends were cut back, 3 bases at V and 6 bases at J, with 12 bases in the middle. The CDR3 length is 13 residues.

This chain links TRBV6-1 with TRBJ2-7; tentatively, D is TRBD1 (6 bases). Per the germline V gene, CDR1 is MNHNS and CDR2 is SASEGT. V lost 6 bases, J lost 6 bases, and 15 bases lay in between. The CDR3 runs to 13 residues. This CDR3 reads CASSLHIRGEQYF. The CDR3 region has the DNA TGTGCCAGCAGCCTCCACATCAGGGGCGAGCAGTACTTC.

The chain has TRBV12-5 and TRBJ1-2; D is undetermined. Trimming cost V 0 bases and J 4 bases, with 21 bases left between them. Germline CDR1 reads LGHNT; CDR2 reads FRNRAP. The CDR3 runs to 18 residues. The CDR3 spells CASGLVLQTEMEGYGYTF. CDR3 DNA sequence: TGTGCTAGTGGTTTGGTACTACAGACCGAGATGGAGGGCTATGGCTACACCTTC. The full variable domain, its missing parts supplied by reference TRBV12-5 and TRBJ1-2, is DARVTQTPRHKVTEMGQEVTMRCQPILGHNTVFWYRQTMMQGLELLAYFRNRAPLDDSGMPKDRFSAEMPDATLATLKIQPSEPRDSAVYFCASGLVLQTEMEGYGYTFGSGTRLTVV.

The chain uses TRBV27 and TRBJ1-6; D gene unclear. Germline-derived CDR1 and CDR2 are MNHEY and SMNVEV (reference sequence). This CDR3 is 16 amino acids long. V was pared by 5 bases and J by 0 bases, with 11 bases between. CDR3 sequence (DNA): TGTGCCAGCAGTCAAACACATAGCTCCTATAATTCACCCCTCCACTTT. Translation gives CASSQTHSSYNSPLHF.

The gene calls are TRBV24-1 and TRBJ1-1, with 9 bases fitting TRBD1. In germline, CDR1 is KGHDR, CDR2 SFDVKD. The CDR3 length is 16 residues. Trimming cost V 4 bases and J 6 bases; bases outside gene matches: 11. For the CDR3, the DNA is TGTGCCACCAGTGACTCCCCCGGACAGGGGTCGTCTGAAGCTTTCTTT. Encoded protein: CATSDSPGQGSSEAFF.

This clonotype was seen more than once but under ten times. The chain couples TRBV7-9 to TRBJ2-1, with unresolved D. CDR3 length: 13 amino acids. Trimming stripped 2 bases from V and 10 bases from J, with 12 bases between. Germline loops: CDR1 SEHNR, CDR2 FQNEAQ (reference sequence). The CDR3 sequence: CASSLLPTKEQFF. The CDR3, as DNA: TGTGCCAGCAGCTTATTACCAACTAAGGAGCAGTTCTTC.

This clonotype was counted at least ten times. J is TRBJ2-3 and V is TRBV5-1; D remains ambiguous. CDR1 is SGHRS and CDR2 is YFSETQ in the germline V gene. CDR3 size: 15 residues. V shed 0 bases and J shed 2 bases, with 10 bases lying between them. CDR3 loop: CASSLDSRNTDTQYF. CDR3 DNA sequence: TGCGCCAGCAGCTTGGACAGTCGAAACACAGATACGCAGTATTTT.

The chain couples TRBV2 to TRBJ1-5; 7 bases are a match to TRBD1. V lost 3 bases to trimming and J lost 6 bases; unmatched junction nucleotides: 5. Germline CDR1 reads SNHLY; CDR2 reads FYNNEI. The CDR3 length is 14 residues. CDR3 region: CASSDEGGGQPQHF. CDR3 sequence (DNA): TGTGCCAGCAGTGATGAAGGGGGCGGTCAGCCCCAGCATTTT.

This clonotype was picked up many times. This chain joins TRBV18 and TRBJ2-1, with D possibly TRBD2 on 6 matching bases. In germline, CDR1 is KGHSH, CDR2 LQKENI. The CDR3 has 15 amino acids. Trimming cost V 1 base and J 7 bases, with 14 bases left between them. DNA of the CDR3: TGTGCCAGCTCACCACAGGGGAGGTTATCAAATGAGCAGTTCTTC. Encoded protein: CASSPQGRLSNEQFF.

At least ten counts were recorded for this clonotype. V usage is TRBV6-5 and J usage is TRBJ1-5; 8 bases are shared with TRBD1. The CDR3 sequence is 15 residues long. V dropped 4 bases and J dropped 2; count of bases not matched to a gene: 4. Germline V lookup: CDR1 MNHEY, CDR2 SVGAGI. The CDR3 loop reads CASSSQGAGNQPQHF. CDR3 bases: TGTGCCAGCAGTTCCCAGGGGGCAGGCAATCAGCCCCAGCATTTT.

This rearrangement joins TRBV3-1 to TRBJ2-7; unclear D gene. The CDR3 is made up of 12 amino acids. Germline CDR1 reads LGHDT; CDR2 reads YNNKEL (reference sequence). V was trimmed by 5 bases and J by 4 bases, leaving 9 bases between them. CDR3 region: CASSNDRYEQYF. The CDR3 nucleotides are TGTGCCAGCAGCAACGATAGGTACGAGCAGTACTTC.